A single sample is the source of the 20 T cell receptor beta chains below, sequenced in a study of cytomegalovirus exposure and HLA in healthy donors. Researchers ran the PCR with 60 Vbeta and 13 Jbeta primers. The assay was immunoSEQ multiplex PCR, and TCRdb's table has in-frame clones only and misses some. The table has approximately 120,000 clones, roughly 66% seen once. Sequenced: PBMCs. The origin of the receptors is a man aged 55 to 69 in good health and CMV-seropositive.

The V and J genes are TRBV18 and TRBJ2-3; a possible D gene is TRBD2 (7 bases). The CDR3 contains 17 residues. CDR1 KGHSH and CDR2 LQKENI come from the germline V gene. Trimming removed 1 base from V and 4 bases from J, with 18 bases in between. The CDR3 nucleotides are TGTGCCAGCTCACCACTACGAGGGGGGGCCATGGCAGATACGCAGTATTTT. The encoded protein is CASSPLRGGAMADTQYF.

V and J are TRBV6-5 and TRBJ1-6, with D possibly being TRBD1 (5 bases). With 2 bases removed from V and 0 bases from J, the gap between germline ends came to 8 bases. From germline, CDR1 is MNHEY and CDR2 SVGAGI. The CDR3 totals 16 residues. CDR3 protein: CASSYRQSSYNSPLHF. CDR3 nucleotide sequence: TGTGCCAGCAGTTACAGACAGAGCTCCTATAATTCACCCCTCCACTTT.

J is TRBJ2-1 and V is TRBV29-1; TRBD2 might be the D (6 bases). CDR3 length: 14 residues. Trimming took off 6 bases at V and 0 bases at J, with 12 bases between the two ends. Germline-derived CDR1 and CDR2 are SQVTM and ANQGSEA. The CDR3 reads CSVWDSSSYNEQFF. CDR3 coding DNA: TGCAGCGTATGGGACTCGAGCTCCTACAATGAGCAGTTCTTC.

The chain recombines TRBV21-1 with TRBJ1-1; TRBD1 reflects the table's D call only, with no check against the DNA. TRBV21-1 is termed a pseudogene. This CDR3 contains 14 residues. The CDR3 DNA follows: TGTGCCAGCGAAGGGAGGTCTCGGACAGGGTACGCTTTCTTT. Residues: CASEGRSRTGYAFF.

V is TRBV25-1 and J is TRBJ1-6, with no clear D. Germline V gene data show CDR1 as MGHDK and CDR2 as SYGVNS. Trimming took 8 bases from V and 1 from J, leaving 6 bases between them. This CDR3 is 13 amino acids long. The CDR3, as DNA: TGTGCCAGCGGAGAATCCTATAATTCACCCCTCCACTTT. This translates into CASGESYNSPLHF.

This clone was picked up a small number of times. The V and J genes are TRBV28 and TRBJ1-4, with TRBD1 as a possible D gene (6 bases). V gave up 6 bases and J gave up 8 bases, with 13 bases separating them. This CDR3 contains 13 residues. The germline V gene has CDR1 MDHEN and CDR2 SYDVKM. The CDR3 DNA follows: TGTGCCAGCAGGAAAGGGGGTATGGAAAAACTGTTTTTT. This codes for CASRKGGMEKLFF.

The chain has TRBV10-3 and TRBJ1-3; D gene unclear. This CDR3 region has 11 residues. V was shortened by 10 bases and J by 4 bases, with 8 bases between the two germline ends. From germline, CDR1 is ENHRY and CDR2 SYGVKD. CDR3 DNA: TGTGCCAACACAGAAGGAAACACCATATATTTT. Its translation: CANTEGNTIYF.

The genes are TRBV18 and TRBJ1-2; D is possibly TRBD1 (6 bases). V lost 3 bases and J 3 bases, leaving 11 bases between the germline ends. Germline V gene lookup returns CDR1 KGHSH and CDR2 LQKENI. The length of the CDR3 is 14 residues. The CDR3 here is CASSPSGQDYGYTF. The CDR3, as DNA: TGTGCCAGCTCACCCTCGGGACAAGACTATGGCTACACCTTC.

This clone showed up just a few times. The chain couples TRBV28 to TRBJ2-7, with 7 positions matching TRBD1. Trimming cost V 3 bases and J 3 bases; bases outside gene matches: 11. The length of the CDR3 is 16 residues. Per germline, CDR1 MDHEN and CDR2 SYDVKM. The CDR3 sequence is CASSFGTGTVVYEQYF. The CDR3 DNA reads TGTGCCAGCAGTTTTGGGACCGGGACAGTTGTCTACGAGCAGTACTTC.

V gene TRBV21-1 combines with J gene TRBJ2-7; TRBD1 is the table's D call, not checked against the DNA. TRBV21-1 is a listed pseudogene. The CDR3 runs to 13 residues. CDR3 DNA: TGTGCCAGCAGTTCGCTTGTCAGGTACGAGCAGTACTTC. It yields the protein CASSSLVRYEQYF.

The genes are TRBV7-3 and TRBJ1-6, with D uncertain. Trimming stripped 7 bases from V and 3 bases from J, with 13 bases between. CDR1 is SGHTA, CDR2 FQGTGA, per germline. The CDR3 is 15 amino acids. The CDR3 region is CASNLKGGYNSPLHF. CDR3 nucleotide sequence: TGTGCCAGCAACCTAAAAGGCGGCTATAATTCACCCCTCCACTTT. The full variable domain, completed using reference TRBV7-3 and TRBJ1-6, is GAGVSQTPSNKVTEKGKYVELRCDPISGHTALYWYRQSLGQGPEFLIYFQGTGAADDSGLPNDRFFAVRPEGSVSTLKIQRTERGDSAVYLCASNLKGGYNSPLHFGNGTRLTVT.

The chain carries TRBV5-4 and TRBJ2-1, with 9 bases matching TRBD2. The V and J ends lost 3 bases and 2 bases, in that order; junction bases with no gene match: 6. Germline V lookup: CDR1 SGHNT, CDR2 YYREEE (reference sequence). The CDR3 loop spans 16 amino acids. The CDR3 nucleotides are TGTGCCAGCAGCTCCGGGGGCGGGGGGGCCTACAATGAGCAGTTCTTC. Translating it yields CASSSGGGGAYNEQFF.

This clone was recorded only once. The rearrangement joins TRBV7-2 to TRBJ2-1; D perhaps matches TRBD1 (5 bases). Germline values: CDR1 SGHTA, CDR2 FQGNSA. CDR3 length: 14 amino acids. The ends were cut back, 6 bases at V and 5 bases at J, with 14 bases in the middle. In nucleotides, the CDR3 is TGTGCCAGCAGAAACAGGATGGGTCACAATGAGCAGTTCTTC. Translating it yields CASRNRMGHNEQFF.

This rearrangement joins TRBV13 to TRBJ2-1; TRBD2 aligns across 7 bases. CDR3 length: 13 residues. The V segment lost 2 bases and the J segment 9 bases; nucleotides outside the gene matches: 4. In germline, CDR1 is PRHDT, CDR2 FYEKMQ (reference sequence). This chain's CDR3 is CASSLYREGEQFF. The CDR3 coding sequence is TGTGCCAGCAGCTTATATAGGGAGGGTGAGCAGTTCTTC.

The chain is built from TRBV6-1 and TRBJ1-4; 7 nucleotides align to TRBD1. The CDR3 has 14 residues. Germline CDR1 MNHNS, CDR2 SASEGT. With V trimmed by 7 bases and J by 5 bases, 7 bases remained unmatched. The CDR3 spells CASNPTGWNEKLFF. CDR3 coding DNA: TGTGCCAGCAACCCGACAGGGTGGAATGAAAAACTGTTTTTT.

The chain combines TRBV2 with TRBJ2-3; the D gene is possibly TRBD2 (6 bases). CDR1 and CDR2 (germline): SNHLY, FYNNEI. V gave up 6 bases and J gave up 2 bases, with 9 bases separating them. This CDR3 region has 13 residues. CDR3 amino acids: CASSWDSTDTQYF. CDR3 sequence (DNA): TGTGCCAGCAGCTGGGACTCCACAGATACGCAGTATTTT.

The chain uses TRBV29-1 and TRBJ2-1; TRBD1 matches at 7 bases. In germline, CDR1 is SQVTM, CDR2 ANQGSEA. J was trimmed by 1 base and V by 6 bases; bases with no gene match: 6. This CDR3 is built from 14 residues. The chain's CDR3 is CSVQGVISYNEQFF. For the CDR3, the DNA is TGCAGCGTCCAGGGGGTTATATCCTACAATGAGCAGTTCTTC.

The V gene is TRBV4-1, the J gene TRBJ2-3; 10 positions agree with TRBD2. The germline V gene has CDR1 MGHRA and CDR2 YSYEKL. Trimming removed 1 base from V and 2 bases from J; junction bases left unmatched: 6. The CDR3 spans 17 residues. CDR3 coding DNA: TGCGCCAGCAGCCAAGTACTAGCGGGGTACTACACAGATACGCAGTATTTT. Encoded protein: CASSQVLAGYYTDTQYF.

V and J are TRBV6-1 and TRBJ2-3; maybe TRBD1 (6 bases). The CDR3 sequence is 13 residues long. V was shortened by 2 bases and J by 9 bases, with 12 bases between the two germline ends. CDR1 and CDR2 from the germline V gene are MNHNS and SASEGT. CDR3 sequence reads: CASSEQGIGTQYF. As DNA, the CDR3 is TGTGCCAGCAGTGAACAGGGGATAGGGACGCAGTATTTT.

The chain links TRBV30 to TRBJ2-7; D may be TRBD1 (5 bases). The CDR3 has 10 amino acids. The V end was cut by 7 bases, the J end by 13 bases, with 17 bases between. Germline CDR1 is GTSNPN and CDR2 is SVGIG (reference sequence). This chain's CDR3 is CASSAGKPYF. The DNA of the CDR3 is TGTGCCTCCTCGGCAGGGAAACCCTACTTC.